This is a list of T cell receptor beta chains from one sample in a study of cytomegalovirus exposure and HLA in healthy donors. The assay was immunoSEQ multiplex PCR, and TCRdb's table has in-frame clones only and misses some. The sample yields under 200,000 clones, roughly 80% seen once. The sample taken for sequencing was PBMCs. The origin of the receptors is a woman between 18 and 30 years old in good health and CMV-seronegative. The CDR3 runs from the conserved cysteine through the conserved F or W. D genes are given only for firm matches. The size of a clone is reported for some rows only, either as once, few or many, or as a class for expanded clones.

NA,TRBJ2-2,TRBV28,NA,TGTGCCAGCAGTGCCGCCACTGGAAAGGAGGGGGCAAGAACCGGGGAGCTGTTTTTT,CASSAATGKEGARTGELFF
NA,TRBJ2-1,TRBV28,NA,TGTGCCAGCAGTTTATTGGAGTCCTACAATGAGCAGTTCTTC,CASSLLESYNEQFF
NA,TRBJ2-1,TRBV5-6,NA,TGTGCCAGCAGTCTTAAACTTTTATCTAGCAATGAGCAGTTCTTC,CASSLKLLSSNEQFF
NA,TRBJ2-1,TRBV25-1,NA,TGTGCCAGCAGTGACCCCCTAGCACCCTACAATGAGCAGTTCTTC,CASSDPLAPYNEQFF
NA,TRBJ2-7,TRBV11-2,TRBD2,TGTGCCAGCAGCCCCCCCGGACTAGCGGGACATCACGAGCAGTACTTC,CASSPPGLAGHHEQYF
once,TRBJ2-1,TRBV5-4,TRBD2,TGTGCCAGCAGCTTGCGGACTAGGCAGTTCTTC,CASSLRTRQFF
NA,TRBJ2-7,TRBV5-5,TRBD2,TGTGCCAGCAGCTTGAGCGGGAGGGCCGGTTACGAGCAGTACTTC,CASSLSGRAGYEQYF
NA,TRBJ1-4,TRBV11-2,NA,TGTGCCAGCAGCTCACAAATAGGGGGTATAGATGAAAAACTGTTTTTT,CASSSQIGGIDEKLFF
NA,TRBJ2-2,TRBV19,TRBD1,TGTGCCAGACAGGGGCTCGCGAACACCGGGGAGCTGTTTTTT,CARQGLANTGELFF
NA,TRBJ1-5,TRBV7-9,NA,TGTGCCACCGCGGAACAGGGTAAAAAGGAGCCCCAGCATTTT,CATAEQGKKEPQHF
NA,TRBJ1-2,TRBV6-4,NA,TGTGCCAGCACCTTGCGGAAAATACTCCAAATAGCGGACGGCTACACCTTC,CASTLRKILQIADGYTF
NA,TRBJ2-7,TRBV28,TRBD1,TGTGCCAGCACCCAGTTCCCCGGACAGGGCCCCTCCGAGCAGTACTTC,CASTQFPGQGPSEQYF
NA,TRBJ2-2,TRBV19,NA,TGTGCCAGTAAGGGACTCTATCTTAGCCACACCGGGGAGCTGTTTTTT,CASKGLYLSHTGELFF
NA,TRBJ1-1,TRBV15,NA,TGTGCCACCAGCAGGACTCCCAACACTGAAGCTTTCTTT,CATSRTPNTEAFF
NA,TRBJ1-1,TRBV7-8,NA,TGTGCCAGCAGCTTAGACAGGGATGGCACTGAAGCTTTCTTT,CASSLDRDGTEAFF
NA,TRBJ2-2,TRBV10-3,NA,TGTGCCATCAGTGGCCAAGGGGGCACCGGGGAGCTGTTTTTT,CAISGQGGTGELFF
NA,TRBJ2-1,TRBV7-8,TRBD2,TGTGCCAGCAGCTTAGTTACTAGCGGGAGGGCCAAGGAAAATGAGCAGTTCTTC,CASSLVTSGRAKENEQFF